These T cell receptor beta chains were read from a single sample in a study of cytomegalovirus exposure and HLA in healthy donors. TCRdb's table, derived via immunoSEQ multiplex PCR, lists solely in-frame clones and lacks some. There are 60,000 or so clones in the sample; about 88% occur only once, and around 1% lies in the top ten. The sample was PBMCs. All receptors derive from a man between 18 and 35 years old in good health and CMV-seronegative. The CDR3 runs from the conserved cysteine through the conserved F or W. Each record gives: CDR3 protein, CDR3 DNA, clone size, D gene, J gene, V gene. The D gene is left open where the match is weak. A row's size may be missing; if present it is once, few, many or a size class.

CDR3aa: CARGSGMRAEPSYNEQFF
CDR3nt: TGTGCCAGGGGATCCGGTATGCGGGCGGAACCCTCCTACAATGAGCAGTTCTTC
abundance: few
d_gene: NA
j_gene: TRBJ2-1
v_gene: TRBV28

CDR3aa: CASSSRDSPAKETQYF
CDR3nt: TGTGCCAGCAGTTCACGGGACAGCCCCGCCAAAGAGACCCAGTACTTC
abundance: once
d_gene: TRBD1
j_gene: TRBJ2-5
v_gene: TRBV28

CDR3aa: CASSSPDRAGANVLTF
CDR3nt: TGTGCCAGCAGTTCTCCCGACAGGGCTGGGGCCAACGTCCTGACTTTC
abundance: NA
d_gene: TRBD1
j_gene: TRBJ2-6
v_gene: TRBV28

CDR3aa: CASSTRTGEKLFF
CDR3nt: TGTGCCAGCAGCACCCGAACCGGGGAAAAACTGTTTTTT
abundance: NA
d_gene: NA
j_gene: TRBJ1-4
v_gene: TRBV7-3

CDR3aa: CASSLGLAERGAKNIQYF
CDR3nt: TGTGCCAGCAGCTTGGGACTAGCTGAGCGTGGGGCCAAAAACATTCAGTACTTC
abundance: NA
d_gene: TRBD2
j_gene: TRBJ2-4
v_gene: TRBV5-6

CDR3aa: CASNRDRVANQPQHF
CDR3nt: TGTGCCAGCAATAGGGACAGGGTTGCCAATCAGCCCCAGCATTTT
abundance: once
d_gene: TRBD1
j_gene: TRBJ1-5
v_gene: TRBV2

CDR3aa: CASSAVPGQGSDTQYF
CDR3nt: TGTGCCAGTAGTGCCGTCCCGGGACAGGGTTCAGATACGCAGTATTTT
abundance: NA
d_gene: TRBD1
j_gene: TRBJ2-3
v_gene: TRBV19

CDR3aa: CASGSGGSYNEQFF
CDR3nt: TGTGCCAGTGGTAGCGGGGGCTCCTACAATGAGCAGTTCTTC
abundance: NA
d_gene: TRBD2
j_gene: TRBJ2-1
v_gene: TRBV19

CDR3aa: CAISEWGGPFSGYTF
CDR3nt: TGTGCCATCAGTGAGTGGGGGGGCCCTTTCTCCGGCTACACCTTC
abundance: NA
d_gene: NA
j_gene: TRBJ1-2
v_gene: TRBV10-3

CDR3aa: CASSYDNTNYGYTF
CDR3nt: TGTGCCAGCAGTTACGACAACACTAACTATGGCTACACCTTC
abundance: NA
d_gene: NA
j_gene: TRBJ1-2
v_gene: TRBV6-6

CDR3aa: CASSPGTEAYEQYF
CDR3nt: TGTGCCAGCAGCCCCGGGACAGAAGCGTACGAGCAGTACTTC
abundance: NA
d_gene: TRBD1
j_gene: TRBJ2-7
v_gene: TRBV5-6

CDR3aa: CASSQPRQVLGHEAFF
CDR3nt: TGCGCCAGCAGCCAACCTCGACAGGTCCTGGGTCATGAAGCTTTCTTT
abundance: NA
d_gene: NA
j_gene: TRBJ1-1
v_gene: TRBV4-1

CDR3aa: CASRMGGQSSYEQYF
CDR3nt: TGTGCCAGCAGAATGGGGGGACAGAGCTCCTACGAGCAGTACTTC
abundance: NA
d_gene: NA
j_gene: TRBJ2-7
v_gene: TRBV28

CDR3aa: CASSLGGSSTDTQYF
CDR3nt: TGTGCCAGCAGCTTAGGGGGCTCTAGCACAGATACGCAGTATTTT
abundance: NA
d_gene: NA
j_gene: TRBJ2-3
v_gene: TRBV11-2

CDR3aa: CASAGRQKDHEAFF
CDR3nt: TGTGCCAGCGCCGGGCGACAGAAAGATCATGAAGCTTTCTTT
abundance: NA
d_gene: NA
j_gene: TRBJ1-1
v_gene: TRBV25-1

CDR3aa: CASSSGWGDNTEAFF
CDR3nt: TGCGCCAGCAGCTCTGGGTGGGGAGATAACACTGAAGCTTTCTTT
abundance: once
d_gene: NA
j_gene: TRBJ1-1
v_gene: TRBV5-1

CDR3aa: CASSLVGGSAGTGTTEAFF
CDR3nt: TGTGCCAGCAGCTTAGTAGGAGGTTCAGCCGGGACAGGGACCACTGAAGCTTTCTTT
abundance: once
d_gene: TRBD1
j_gene: TRBJ1-1
v_gene: TRBV7-2

CDR3aa: CASSPLGQGPYEQYF
CDR3nt: TGTGCCAGTAGTCCCCTGGGACAGGGCCCCTACGAGCAGTACTTC
abundance: NA
d_gene: TRBD1
j_gene: TRBJ2-7
v_gene: TRBV19

CDR3aa: CASRELAGGLYEQYF
CDR3nt: TGTGCCAGCAGGGAACTAGCGGGAGGACTCTACGAGCAGTACTTC
abundance: NA
d_gene: TRBD2
j_gene: TRBJ2-7
v_gene: TRBV6-6

CDR3aa: CASSVSGTGVWNEQFF
CDR3nt: TGTGCCAGCAGCGTTTCCGGGACAGGGGTTTGGAATGAGCAGTTCTTC
abundance: NA
d_gene: TRBD1
j_gene: TRBJ2-1
v_gene: TRBV7-9

CDR3aa: CASSFSYRNTEAFF
CDR3nt: TGTGCCAGCAGTTTCTCATATAGGAACACTGAAGCTTTCTTT
abundance: NA
d_gene: NA
j_gene: TRBJ1-1
v_gene: TRBV27

CDR3aa: CASRGGGETQYF
CDR3nt: TGTGCCAGCAGGGGGGGAGGGGAGACCCAGTACTTC
abundance: NA
d_gene: TRBD2
j_gene: TRBJ2-5
v_gene: TRBV7-9

CDR3aa: CASSLVGGGRASEQFF
CDR3nt: TGTGCCAGCAGCTTAGTTGGTGGCGGGAGGGCCTCGGAGCAGTTCTTC
abundance: NA
d_gene: TRBD2
j_gene: TRBJ2-1
v_gene: TRBV7-2

CDR3aa: CASRETGGETQYF
CDR3nt: TGTGCCAGCAGGGAGACAGGGGGCGAGACCCAGTACTTC
abundance: once
d_gene: TRBD1
j_gene: TRBJ2-5
v_gene: TRBV2

CDR3aa: CASSQGYGIQETQYF
CDR3nt: TGTGCCAGCAGTCAGGGGTATGGCATCCAAGAGACCCAGTACTTC
abundance: NA
d_gene: NA
j_gene: TRBJ2-5
v_gene: TRBV7-2

CDR3aa: CASSLRGYEQYF
CDR3nt: TGTGCCAGCAGCTTACGGGGCTACGAGCAGTACTTC
abundance: NA
d_gene: NA
j_gene: TRBJ2-7
v_gene: TRBV7-2

CDR3aa: CASSPRTSGQETQYF
CDR3nt: TGTGCCAGCAGCCCCCGGACTAGCGGGCAAGAGACCCAGTACTTC
abundance: NA
d_gene: TRBD2
j_gene: TRBJ2-5
v_gene: TRBV5-4

CDR3aa: CASSGARFSGTSGIPNGDTQYF
CDR3nt: TGTGCCAGCAGCGGAGCCAGGTTTTCTGGGACTAGCGGAATACCAAACGGAGATACGCAGTATTTT
abundance: NA
d_gene: TRBD2
j_gene: TRBJ2-3
v_gene: TRBV9

CDR3aa: CASSPAGMNTEAFF
CDR3nt: TGTGCCAGCTCACCTGCAGGGATGAACACTGAAGCTTTCTTT
abundance: NA
d_gene: NA
j_gene: TRBJ1-1
v_gene: TRBV18

CDR3aa: CASRSSLLPGWRESVDEQFF
CDR3nt: TGTGCCAGCAGAAGTTCTCTCCTTCCTGGTTGGCGGGAGTCTGTCGATGAGCAGTTCTTC
abundance: NA
d_gene: TRBD2
j_gene: TRBJ2-1
v_gene: TRBV28

CDR3aa: CASSQDLRDTGELFF
CDR3nt: TGTGCCAGCAGCCAAGATCTCCGGGACACCGGGGAGCTGTTTTTT
abundance: NA
d_gene: NA
j_gene: TRBJ2-2
v_gene: TRBV4-2

CDR3aa: CASSLGRGNTGELFF
CDR3nt: TGTGCCAGCAGCTTGGGAAGGGGTAACACCGGGGAGCTGTTTTTT
abundance: NA
d_gene: NA
j_gene: TRBJ2-2
v_gene: TRBV5-6

CDR3aa: CASSQGGLYNEQFF
CDR3nt: TGCGCCAGCAGCCAGGGGGGACTGTACAATGAGCAGTTCTTC
abundance: NA
d_gene: NA
j_gene: TRBJ2-1
v_gene: TRBV4-1

CDR3aa: CASSPRSPLNTEAFF
CDR3nt: TGTGCCAGCAGTCCCCGGTCGCCACTGAACACTGAAGCTTTCTTT
abundance: once
d_gene: NA
j_gene: TRBJ1-1
v_gene: TRBV28

CDR3aa: CASSVVDPGGEQYF
CDR3nt: TGCGCCAGCAGTGTGGTTGACCCGGGGGGGGAGCAGTACTTC
abundance: NA
d_gene: TRBD2
j_gene: TRBJ2-7
v_gene: TRBV10-2

CDR3aa: CASSISGVTYEQYF
CDR3nt: TGTGCCAGTAGTATTAGCGGGGTTACCTACGAGCAGTACTTC
abundance: NA
d_gene: TRBD2
j_gene: TRBJ2-7
v_gene: TRBV19

CDR3aa: CASSEGSGSSGYEQYF
CDR3nt: TGTGCCAGCAGTGAAGGTAGCGGGAGTTCGGGCTACGAGCAGTACTTC
abundance: once
d_gene: TRBD2
j_gene: TRBJ2-7
v_gene: TRBV2

CDR3aa: CASSLRTWAGGTGELFF
CDR3nt: TGTGCCAGCTCTCTTAGAACTTGGGCAGGGGGCACCGGGGAGCTGTTTTTT
abundance: NA
d_gene: TRBD1
j_gene: TRBJ2-2
v_gene: TRBV28

CDR3aa: CASSETSGLQHEQFF
CDR3nt: TGTGCCAGCAGTGAAACTAGCGGGCTTCAGCATGAGCAGTTCTTC
abundance: NA
d_gene: TRBD2
j_gene: TRBJ2-1
v_gene: TRBV2

CDR3aa: CASTSGGPRTGELFF
CDR3nt: TGTGCCAGCACGTCGGGAGGGCCTAGGACCGGGGAGCTGTTTTTT
abundance: NA
d_gene: TRBD2
j_gene: TRBJ2-2
v_gene: TRBV27

CDR3aa: CASSLSLAGRNEQFF
CDR3nt: TGTGCCAGCAGCTTAAGTCTAGCGGGAAGAAATGAGCAGTTCTTC
abundance: NA
d_gene: TRBD2
j_gene: TRBJ2-1
v_gene: TRBV11-2

CDR3aa: CASSCPGLAGDIQYF
CDR3nt: TGTGCCAGCAGCTGCCCGGGACTAGCGGGGGACATTCAGTACTTC
abundance: NA
d_gene: TRBD2
j_gene: TRBJ2-4
v_gene: TRBV7-6

CDR3aa: CASSRRDNEQFF
CDR3nt: TGTGCTAGCAGCCGACGGGACAATGAGCAGTTCTTC
abundance: few
d_gene: NA
j_gene: TRBJ2-1
v_gene: TRBV7-7

CDR3aa: CASRTTAEAFF
CDR3nt: TGTGCCAGCAGAACCACAGCTGAAGCTTTCTTT
abundance: NA
d_gene: NA
j_gene: TRBJ1-1
v_gene: TRBV28

CDR3aa: CASSVTGTSGRSGTQYF
CDR3nt: TGTGCCAGCAGCGTAACCGGGACTAGCGGGAGATCCGGTACGCAGTATTTT
abundance: NA
d_gene: TRBD2
j_gene: TRBJ2-3
v_gene: TRBV9

CDR3aa: CASSSGTEETQYF
CDR3nt: TGTGCCAGCAGTTCCGGGACAGAAGAGACCCAGTACTTC
abundance: few
d_gene: TRBD1
j_gene: TRBJ2-5
v_gene: TRBV28

CDR3aa: CASRKLAGAYEQYF
CDR3nt: TGTGCCAGCAGGAAACTAGCGGGAGCCTACGAGCAGTACTTC
abundance: NA
d_gene: TRBD2
j_gene: TRBJ2-7
v_gene: TRBV7-2

CDR3aa: CASSLGLGLTYEQYF
CDR3nt: TGCGCCAGCAGCTTGGGGCTAGGTTTGACCTACGAGCAGTACTTC
abundance: NA
d_gene: NA
j_gene: TRBJ2-7
v_gene: TRBV5-1

CDR3aa: CASSEDSGNHREQYF
CDR3nt: TGTGCCAGCAGTGAAGATAGCGGGAACCACCGGGAGCAGTACTTC
abundance: NA
d_gene: TRBD2
j_gene: TRBJ2-7
v_gene: TRBV2

CDR3aa: CAGSGGGAPHLGYTF
CDR3nt: TGTGCCGGATCGGGTGGGGGGGCCCCCCATCTAGGCTACACCTTC
abundance: NA
d_gene: NA
j_gene: TRBJ1-2
v_gene: TRBV5-6

CDR3aa: CASSLSGSSYNEQFF
CDR3nt: TGTGCCAGCAGCCTTAGCGGGAGCTCCTACAATGAGCAGTTCTTC
abundance: NA
d_gene: TRBD2
j_gene: TRBJ2-1
v_gene: TRBV7-6

CDR3aa: CASSENGRHPHF
CDR3nt: TGTGCCAGCAGTGAAAATGGGAGACACCCGCATTTT
abundance: NA
d_gene: NA
j_gene: TRBJ1-5
v_gene: TRBV6-1

CDR3aa: CAWGQGPEAFF
CDR3nt: TGTGCCTGGGGACAGGGTCCTGAAGCTTTCTTT
abundance: NA
d_gene: TRBD1
j_gene: TRBJ1-1
v_gene: TRBV30